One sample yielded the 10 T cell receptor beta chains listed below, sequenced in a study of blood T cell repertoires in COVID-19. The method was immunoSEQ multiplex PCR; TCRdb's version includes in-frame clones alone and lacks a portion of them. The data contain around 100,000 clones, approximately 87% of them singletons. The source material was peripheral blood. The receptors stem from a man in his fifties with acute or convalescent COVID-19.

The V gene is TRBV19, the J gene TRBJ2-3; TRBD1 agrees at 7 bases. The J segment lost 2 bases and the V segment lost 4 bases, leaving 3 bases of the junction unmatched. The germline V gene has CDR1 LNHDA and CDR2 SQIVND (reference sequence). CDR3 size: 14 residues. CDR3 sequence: CASSTGTDTDTQYF. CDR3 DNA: TGTGCCAGTAGTACAGGGACAGACACAGATACGCAGTATTTT. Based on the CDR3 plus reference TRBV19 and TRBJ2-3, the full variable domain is DGGITQSPKYLFRKEGQNVTLSCEQNLNHDAMYWYRQDPGQGLRLIYYSQIVNDFQKGDIAEGYSVSREKKESFPLTVTSAQKNPTAFYLCASSTGTDTDTQYFGPGTRLTVL.

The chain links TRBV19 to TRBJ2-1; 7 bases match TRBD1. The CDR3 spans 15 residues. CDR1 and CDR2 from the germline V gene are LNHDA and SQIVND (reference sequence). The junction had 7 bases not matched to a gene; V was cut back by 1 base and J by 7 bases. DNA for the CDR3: TGTGCCAGTAGTATAGGGGACAGCCGTTGGAATGAGCAGTTCTTC. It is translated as CASSIGDSRWNEQFF. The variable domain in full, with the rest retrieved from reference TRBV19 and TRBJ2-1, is DGGITQSPKYLFRKEGQNVTLSCEQNLNHDAMYWYRQDPGQGLRLIYYSQIVNDFQKGDIAEGYSVSREKKESFPLTVTSAQKNPTAFYLCASSIGDSRWNEQFFGPGTRLTVL.

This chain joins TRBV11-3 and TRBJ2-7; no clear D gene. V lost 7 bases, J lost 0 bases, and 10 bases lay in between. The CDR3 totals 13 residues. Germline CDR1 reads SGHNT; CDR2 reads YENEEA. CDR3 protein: CASTTTSSYEQYF. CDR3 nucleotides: TGTGCCAGCACTACTACGAGCTCCTACGAGCAGTACTTC.

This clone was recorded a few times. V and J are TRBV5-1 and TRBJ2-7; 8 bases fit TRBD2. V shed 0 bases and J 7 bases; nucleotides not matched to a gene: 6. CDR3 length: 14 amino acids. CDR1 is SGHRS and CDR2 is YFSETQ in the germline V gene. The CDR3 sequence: CASSLGAGVVEQYF. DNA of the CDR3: TGCGCCAGCAGCTTGGGAGCGGGAGTAGTAGAGCAGTACTTC.

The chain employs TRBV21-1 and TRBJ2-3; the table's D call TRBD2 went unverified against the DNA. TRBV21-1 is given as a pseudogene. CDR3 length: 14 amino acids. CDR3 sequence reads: CATSPGLLADTQYF. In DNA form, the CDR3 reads TGTGCCACCTCTCCGGGGTTATTGGCAGATACGCAGTATTTT.

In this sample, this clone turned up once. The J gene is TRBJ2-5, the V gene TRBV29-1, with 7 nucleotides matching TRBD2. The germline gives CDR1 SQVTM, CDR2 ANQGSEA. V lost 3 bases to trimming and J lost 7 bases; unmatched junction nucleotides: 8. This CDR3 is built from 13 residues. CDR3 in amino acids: CSVEGGVSATQYF. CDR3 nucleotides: TGCAGCGTTGAGGGGGGGGTCTCGGCGACCCAGTACTTC.

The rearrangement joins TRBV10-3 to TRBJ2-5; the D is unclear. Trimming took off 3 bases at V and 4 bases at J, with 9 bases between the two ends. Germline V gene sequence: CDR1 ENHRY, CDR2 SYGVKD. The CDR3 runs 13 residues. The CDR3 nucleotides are TGTGCCATCAGTGAAATTCGAGGAGAGACCCAGTACTTC. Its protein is CAISEIRGETQYF.

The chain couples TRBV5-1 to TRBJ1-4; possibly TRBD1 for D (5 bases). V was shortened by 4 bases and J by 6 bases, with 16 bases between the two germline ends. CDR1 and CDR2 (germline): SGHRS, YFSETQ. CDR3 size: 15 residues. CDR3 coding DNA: TGCGCCAGCAGCGAGGTAGGCAGGGCGGATGAAAAACTGTTTTTT. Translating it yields CASSEVGRADEKLFF.

The CDR3 is CASGLPRGGGNEQFF. CDR3 bases: TGTGCTAGTGGTTTGCCCCGCGGGGGTGGGAATGAGCAGTTCTTC. The J gene is TRBJ2-1, the V gene TRBV12-5; 7 bases are shared with TRBD2. V dropped 2 bases and J dropped 7; count of bases not matched to a gene: 8. The length of the CDR3 is 15 residues. CDR1 and CDR2 (germline): LGHNT, FRNRAP.

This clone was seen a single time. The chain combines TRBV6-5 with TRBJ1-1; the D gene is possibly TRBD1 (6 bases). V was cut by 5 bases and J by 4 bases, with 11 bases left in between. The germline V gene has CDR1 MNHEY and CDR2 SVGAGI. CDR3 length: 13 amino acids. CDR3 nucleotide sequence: TGTGCCAGCAGTAGGGGGATGAGCACTGAAGCTTTCTTT. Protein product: CASSRGMSTEAFF.